The T cell receptor beta chain described here comes from a study of shared clonotypes between healthy human individuals. In the study overall: Per-donor plates numbered three CD4 naive, three CD4 memory, two CD8 naive and one CD8 memory.

This CDR3 region has 15 residues. Regarding the study as a whole: Sampling covered nothing but blood. Tissue TCR repertoires likely differ from those found in blood. Naive subsets, compared against memory subsets, generally had larger estimated richness values. Large sequencing depth failed to make sorted-subset sequencing complete, rarefaction showed.

Comment on this clone: The antigen is not known.

TCRdb's copy holds only in-frame clones and misses some; the assay was immunoSEQ multiplex PCR. The table has millions of clones, approximately 93% seen once. The sequence was collected from a young man in good health. Some clones in this sample may be carry-over from other donors' samples. The J gene is TRBJ2-3, the V gene TRBV21-1. TRBV21-1 is described as a pseudogene. Source material: naive CD4+ T cells from PBMCs. Documented subset: CD45RA+ positively selected. The DNA for the CDR3 is TGTGCCAGCAGCTACGGACCGACCGTGGGAGATACGCAGTATTTT. Protein: CASSYGPTVGDTQYF.